The 28 T cell receptor beta chains below were found in one sample sequenced in a study of shared clonotypes between healthy human individuals (dated by TCRdb to 2020 to 2022). The library was prepared using the immunoSEQ multiplex PCR assay. The source is immuneACCESS, and TCRdb retained only in-frame sequences with V and J called. Part of the clones is not carried over; for the studies checked, unresolved V genes explain less than half of this, and the remainder is unexplained. Counted in this sample were some 1,400,000 clones; roughly 97% of them appeared once. Roughly 1.2% of the sample is taken by the ten largest. Sequencing was carried out using naive CD4+ T cells sorted from blood. The sample's cell subset or site, from its label and the paper: CD45RA+ positively selected. These receptors all stem from a man younger than 40 in good health.

The chain links TRBV5-1 to TRBJ2-7; tentatively, D is TRBD1 (6 bases). Trimming left V 0 bases short and J 0 bases short, with 10 bases between. The V gene's germline CDR1 is SGHRS and CDR2 YFSETQ. The CDR3 is made up of 15 amino acids. CDR3 loop: CASSLGTAISYEQYF. CDR3 coding DNA: TGCGCCAGCAGCTTGGGGACAGCTATCTCCTACGAGCAGTACTTC. Full variable domain (remainder filled in from reference TRBV5-1 and TRBJ2-7): KAGVTQTPRYLIKTRGQQVTLSCSPISGHRSVSWYQQTPGQGLQFLFEYFSETQRNKGNFPGRFSGRQFSNSRSEMNVSTLELGDSALYLCASSLGTAISYEQYFGPGTRLTVT.

This sequence joins TRBV7-3 and TRBJ2-3, with a possible D match to TRBD2 (6 bases). CDR3 length equals 13 residues. The V gene's germline CDR1 is SGHTA and CDR2 FQGTGA. V gave up 6 bases and J gave up 4 bases, with 11 bases separating them. The CDR3 reads CASRLGSADTQYF. As DNA, the CDR3 is TGTGCCAGCAGACTCGGGAGCGCAGATACGCAGTATTTT.

J is TRBJ1-5 and V is TRBV7-6; TRBD1 might be the D (5 bases). The CDR3 totals 15 residues. Trimming left V 5 bases short and J 0 bases short, with 11 bases between. CDR1 is SGHVS, CDR2 FNYEAQ, per germline. The CDR3 sequence: CASSPVTDSNQPQHF. The CDR3 nucleotides are TGTGCCAGCAGCCCAGTGACAGATAGCAATCAGCCCCAGCATTTT.

The chain links TRBV29-1 to TRBJ1-2; D gene uncertain. Germline V gene lookup returns CDR1 SQVTM and CDR2 ANQGSEA. The CDR3 runs to 13 residues. Trimming stripped 1 base from V and 6 bases from J, with 12 bases between. This CDR3 reads CSVEVGSGDGYTF. CDR3 coding DNA: TGCAGCGTTGAAGTGGGTAGCGGGGATGGCTACACCTTC.

The rearrangement links TRBV6-1 to TRBJ1-3, with D possibly being TRBD1 (5 bases). V lost 5 bases to trimming and J lost 0 bases, with 11 bases between them. The CDR3 consists of 15 residues. Germline V lookup: CDR1 MNHNS, CDR2 SASEGT. CDR3 in DNA: TGTGCCAGCAGTACGACAGCAAGCTCTGGAAACACCATATATTTT. This codes for CASSTTASSGNTIYF.

The chain links TRBV4-1 to TRBJ2-5; TRBD2 matches at 12 bases. The CDR3 extends over 16 amino acids. CDR1 MGHRA and CDR2 YSYEKL come from the germline V gene. J was trimmed by 4 bases and V by 3 bases; bases with no gene match: 6. Here the CDR3 reads CASSQDGLAGRETQYF. CDR3 bases: TGCGCCAGCAGCCAGGATGGACTAGCGGGAAGAGAGACCCAGTACTTC.

This rearrangement joins TRBV10-1 to TRBJ2-1; 8 bases are a match to TRBD2. Looked up from germline, CDR1 is WNHNN and CDR2 is SYGVQD (reference sequence). V lost 10 bases and J lost 5; bases outside the gene matches: 7. The CDR3 is 13 amino acids. CDR3 loop: CATLAARHNEQFF. In DNA form, the CDR3 reads TGCGCCACACTAGCGGCACGTCACAATGAGCAGTTCTTC.

This clone was detected only a few times. This chain links TRBV18 with TRBJ2-5, with 10 bases identical to TRBD1. From germline, CDR1 is KGHSH and CDR2 LQKENI. The trim removed 3 bases at V and 5 bases at J, leaving 3 bases unmatched. This CDR3 has 14 amino acids. The DNA for the CDR3 is TGTGCCAGCTCACCCGGGACAGGGGATGAGACCCAGTACTTC. It yields the protein CASSPGTGDETQYF.

This clone was seen a few times. The chain carries TRBV2 and TRBJ1-5; the D is unclear. CDR3 length: 15 residues. CDR1 and CDR2 from the germline V gene are SNHLY and FYNNEI. Trimming took 4 bases from V and 0 from J, leaving 10 bases between them. The CDR3 protein is CASSAGSYSNQPQHF. In DNA, the CDR3 is TGTGCCAGCAGTGCGGGGAGTTATAGCAATCAGCCCCAGCATTTT.

The CDR3 region is CASSPGRTSGDTQYF. The CDR3 DNA reads TGTGCCAGCTCACCAGGGAGGACTAGCGGAGATACGCAGTATTTT. The V gene is TRBV18, the J gene TRBJ2-3; 10 nucleotides agree with TRBD2. Germline loops: CDR1 KGHSH, CDR2 LQKENI. The V and J ends lost 2 bases and 5 bases, in that order; junction bases with no gene match: 4. The CDR3 runs to 15 residues.

The rearrangement links TRBV19 to TRBJ1-3, with a possible D match to TRBD1 (5 bases). The length of the CDR3 is 15 residues. V gave up 6 bases and J gave up 4 bases, with 16 bases separating them. Germline CDR1 LNHDA, CDR2 SQIVND (reference sequence). CDR3 protein: CASRPGAGIGNTIYF. The CDR3 DNA reads as TGTGCCAGTAGACCTGGAGCAGGGATAGGAAACACCATATATTTT.

The J gene is TRBJ2-7, the V gene TRBV18; unclear D gene. This CDR3 comprises 13 residues. V was pared by 3 bases and J by 0 bases, with 6 bases between. Germline CDR1 and CDR2: KGHSH and LQKENI. The CDR3: CASSPSLSYEQYF. DNA for the CDR3: TGTGCCAGCTCACCTAGTCTCTCCTACGAGCAGTACTTC. The whole variable domain, filled in from reference TRBV18 and TRBJ2-7, reads NAGVMQNPRHLVRRRGQEARLRCSPMKGHSHVYWYRQLPEEGLKFMVYLQKENIIDESGMPKERFSAEFPKEGPSILRIQQVVRGDSAAYFCASSPSLSYEQYFGPGTRLTVT.

The chain has TRBV28 and TRBJ2-5; TRBD1 agrees at 7 bases. V was pared by 8 bases and J by 2 bases, with 14 bases of the junction left unmatched. The germline gives CDR1 MDHEN, CDR2 SYDVKM. The CDR3 is made up of 16 amino acids. The CDR3, as DNA: TGTGCCAGCGGAGACCTCACACCGGGACAGCAAGAGACCCAGTACTTC. Its protein product is CASGDLTPGQQETQYF.

Only a few counts were recorded for this clone. The J gene is TRBJ2-1, the V gene TRBV29-1; no clear D gene. This CDR3 has 11 amino acids. Germline V gene data show CDR1 as SQVTM and CDR2 as ANQGSEA. Trimming left V 5 bases short and J 1 base short, with 3 bases between. The CDR3 protein is CSVRSYNEQFF. CDR3 sequence (DNA): TGCAGCGTTAGATCCTACAATGAGCAGTTCTTC.

This chain links TRBV27 with TRBJ2-4; 7 bases line up with TRBD2. Unmatched junction bases numbered 13, after V lost 9 bases and J lost 5 bases. The germline V gene has CDR1 MNHEY and CDR2 SMNVEV (reference sequence). The CDR3 extends over 15 amino acids. CDR3 sequence (DNA): TGTGCCAGGGAGCCCATTGCTAGCGGACAAAACATTCAGTACTTC. This translates into CAREPIASGQNIQYF.

The rearrangement joins TRBV11-2 to TRBJ1-2, with no clear D. V was cut by 5 bases and J by 10 bases, with 14 bases left in between. The CDR3 length is 12 residues. Germline CDR1 is SGHAT and CDR2 is FQNNGV. The CDR3 nucleotides are TGTGCCAGCAGCCGAGGTGCAGGCGTCTACACCTTC. Encoded protein: CASSRGAGVYTF.

The genes are TRBV5-4 and TRBJ1-2; possibly TRBD1 for D (6 bases). The CDR3 is made up of 14 amino acids. The V gene's germline CDR1 is SGHNT and CDR2 YYREEE (reference sequence). With 0 bases removed from V and 8 bases from J, the gap between germline ends came to 14 bases. The CDR3 sequence: CASSLGGQINGYTF. The CDR3 DNA reads TGTGCCAGCAGCTTGGGGGGGCAGATAAACGGCTACACCTTC.

The chain combines TRBV12-5 with TRBJ2-7; 8 bases are a match to TRBD2. Germline CDR1 LGHNT, CDR2 FRNRAP. The CDR3 covers 17 residues. Trimming took 0 bases from V and 4 from J; bases not matched to a gene: 11. The CDR3 spells CASGLVLGSGGPYEQYF. The CDR3 nucleotides are TGTGCTAGTGGTTTGGTACTCGGTTCGGGAGGGCCTTACGAGCAGTACTTC.

The chain recombines TRBV25-1 with TRBJ2-2; 9 nucleotides align to TRBD1. This CDR3 comprises 17 residues. V shed 1 base, J shed 0 bases, and the junction held 3 bases outside the gene matches. The germline gives CDR1 MGHDK, CDR2 SYGVNS. The CDR3 is CASSEWGQGTNTGELFF. The CDR3, as DNA: TGTGCCAGCAGTGAATGGGGACAGGGAACGAACACCGGGGAGCTGTTTTTT.

The V and J genes are TRBV27 and TRBJ2-3; D remains unclear. CDR1 MNHEY and CDR2 SMNVEV come from the germline V gene (reference sequence). The CDR3 spans 14 residues. V was pared by 5 bases and J by 2 bases, with 11 bases between. In DNA, the CDR3 is TGTGCCAGCAGTACCTCCCTGCCCACAGATACGCAGTATTTT. Protein product: CASSTSLPTDTQYF.

The chain combines TRBV28 with TRBJ2-1; D assignment may be TRBD1 or TRBD2 (5 bases each). V was clipped by 8 bases and J by 9 bases, with 26 bases between them. The V gene's germline CDR1 is MDHEN and CDR2 SYDVKM. The CDR3 contains 16 residues. CDR3 amino acids: CASRGVGARFEGEQFF. In DNA form, the CDR3 reads TGTGCCAGCCGCGGTGTCGGGGCCCGGTTCGAAGGTGAGCAGTTCTTC.

The chain carries TRBV11-3 and TRBJ1-1; the D gene is possibly TRBD1 (6 bases). The CDR3 totals 14 residues. In germline, CDR1 is SGHNT, CDR2 YENEEA. V was trimmed by 10 bases and J by 4 bases, leaving 19 bases between them. The CDR3 loop is CATSPGQGSTEAFF. CDR3 DNA sequence: TGTGCCACCTCTCCTGGTCAGGGGAGCACTGAAGCTTTCTTT. The whole variable domain, remainder taken from reference TRBV11-3 and TRBJ1-1, is EAGVVQSPRYKIIEKKQPVAFWCNPISGHNTLYWYLQNLGQGPELLIRYENEEAVDDSQLPKDRFSAERLKGVDSTLKIQPAELGDSAVYLCATSPGQGSTEAFFGQGTRLTVV.

The V call is TRBV7-6, the J call TRBJ2-2; D possibly corresponds to TRBD1 (5 bases). V was trimmed by 4 bases and J by 3 bases, leaving 9 bases between them. The CDR3 has 14 amino acids. Germline CDR1 SGHVS, CDR2 FNYEAQ. This CDR3 is CASSYRQYTGELFF. In DNA form, the CDR3 reads TGTGCCAGCAGCTATCGACAGTACACCGGGGAGCTGTTTTTT.

The chain joins TRBV7-2 to TRBJ1-5; possible D gene TRBD1, 5 bases. This CDR3 has 16 amino acids. V was pared by 1 base and J by 0 bases, with 10 bases between. CDR1 is SGHTA and CDR2 is FQGNSA in the germline V gene. The CDR3 reads CASSLVGGSSNQPQHF. The DNA of the CDR3 is TGTGCCAGCAGCTTAGTTGGGGGGAGTAGCAATCAGCCCCAGCATTTT.

The chain combines TRBV7-2 with TRBJ2-7; the D call may be TRBD1 or TRBD2 (5 bases each). This CDR3 has 16 residues. Germline V lookup: CDR1 SGHTA, CDR2 FQGNSA. V was clipped by 1 base and J by 0 bases, with 13 bases between them. CDR3 DNA: TGTGCCAGCAGCTTAGGGGGACGCCCGAGCTCCTACGAGCAGTACTTC. This gives the protein CASSLGGRPSSYEQYF. The whole variable domain, remainder taken from reference TRBV7-2 and TRBJ2-7, is GAGVSQSPSNKVTEKGKDVELRCDPISGHTALYWYRQSLGQGLEFLIYFQGNSAPDKSGLPSDRFSAERTGGSVSTLTIQRTQQEDSAVYLCASSLGGRPSSYEQYFGPGTRLTVT.

The chain employs TRBV27 and TRBJ2-2, with D hard to call. V shed 1 base and J shed 2 bases, with 8 bases lying between them. Germline V gene data show CDR1 as MNHEY and CDR2 as SMNVEV (reference sequence). The CDR3 runs to 15 residues. The CDR3 DNA is TGTGCCAGCAGTTTATTGAACCCTAACACCGGGGAGCTGTTTTTT. Amino acids: CASSLLNPNTGELFF.

The chain recombines TRBV10-1 with TRBJ2-5; D might be TRBD1 (5 bases). Germline V lookup: CDR1 WNHNN, CDR2 SYGVQD (reference sequence). The CDR3 has 14 amino acids. The V gene lost 8 bases and the J gene lost 2 bases, with 15 bases spanning the gap. CDR3 sequence: CASAIRVSQETQYF. The CDR3 DNA is TGCGCCAGCGCCATCAGGGTAAGTCAAGAGACCCAGTACTTC.

V is TRBV6-6 and J is TRBJ1-3; no definite D call. The CDR3 has 16 residues. The V gene lost 2 bases and the J gene lost 4 bases, with 15 bases spanning the gap. The germline V gene encodes CDR1 MNHNY and CDR2 SVGAGI (reference sequence). In DNA, the CDR3 is TGTGCCAGCAGTTACGGCCCCTTCCGAGACGGAAACACCATATATTTT. Translated, it gives CASSYGPFRDGNTIYF.